A selection of T cell receptor beta chains follows, all from one sample in a study of blood T cell repertoires in COVID-19. Method: immunoSEQ multiplex PCR; TCRdb's copy keeps in-frame clones and lacks some. The sample holds under 250,000 clones; approximately 80% are singletons and the top ten take about 13%. Source material: peripheral blood. The source of these receptors is a human donor in a cohort sampled during active COVID-19. CDR3s include the opening cysteine and the closing phenylalanine or tryptophan. The order of the fields is J gene, D gene, V gene, clone size, CDR3 DNA, CDR3 protein. A D gene is named only where the DNA matches it firmly. Rows give clone size only sometimes, using once, few, many, or a class for an expanded clone.

j_gene: TRBJ1-2
d_gene: .
v_gene: TRBV5-4
abundance: .
CDR3nt: TGTGCCAGCAGCTTGGCTGACTCCCCATATGGGGGCTACACCTTC
CDR3aa: CASSLADSPYGGYTF

j_gene: TRBJ1-2
d_gene: TRBD1
v_gene: TRBV18
abundance: few
CDR3nt: TGTGCCAGCTCACCGGGGGCAGGGGGCGATGGCTACACCTTC
CDR3aa: CASSPGAGGDGYTF

j_gene: TRBJ1-2
d_gene: TRBD1
v_gene: TRBV10-1
abundance: .
CDR3nt: TGCGCCAGCAGTGAAGACAGGGGTGGCTACACCTTC
CDR3aa: CASSEDRGGYTF

j_gene: TRBJ2-7
d_gene: TRBD1
v_gene: TRBV4-1
abundance: .
CDR3nt: TGCGCCAGCAGCCAAACAGGGGACGGCCTGTCCTACGAGCAGTACTTC
CDR3aa: CASSQTGDGLSYEQYF

j_gene: TRBJ1-1
d_gene: TRBD1
v_gene: TRBV7-9
abundance: .
CDR3nt: TGTGCCAGCAGCAAAAGGACAGGGGGTGAAGCTTTCTTT
CDR3aa: CASSKRTGGEAFF

j_gene: TRBJ1-4
d_gene: .
v_gene: TRBV6-5
abundance: .
CDR3nt: TGTGCCAGCAGTTTCCGGGGTTCAATTGAAAAACTGTTTTTT
CDR3aa: CASSFRGSIEKLFF

j_gene: TRBJ2-5
d_gene: TRBD1
v_gene: TRBV7-2
abundance: once
CDR3nt: TGTGCCAGCAGCTTACAAGCGGCAGGGGGCGATGAGACCCAGTACTTC
CDR3aa: CASSLQAAGGDETQYF

j_gene: TRBJ2-3
d_gene: .
v_gene: TRBV10-3
abundance: few
CDR3nt: TGTGCCATCAGTCAAACAGATACGCAGTATTTT
CDR3aa: CAISQTDTQYF

j_gene: TRBJ2-5
d_gene: .
v_gene: TRBV7-2
abundance: .
CDR3nt: TGTGCCAGCAGCGTCGACTGGCAAGAGACCCAGTACTTC
CDR3aa: CASSVDWQETQYF

j_gene: TRBJ1-2
d_gene: .
v_gene: TRBV5-4
abundance: .
CDR3nt: TGTGCCAGCAGCTTTGGCCTGGACAGTACTTATGGCTACACCTTC
CDR3aa: CASSFGLDSTYGYTF